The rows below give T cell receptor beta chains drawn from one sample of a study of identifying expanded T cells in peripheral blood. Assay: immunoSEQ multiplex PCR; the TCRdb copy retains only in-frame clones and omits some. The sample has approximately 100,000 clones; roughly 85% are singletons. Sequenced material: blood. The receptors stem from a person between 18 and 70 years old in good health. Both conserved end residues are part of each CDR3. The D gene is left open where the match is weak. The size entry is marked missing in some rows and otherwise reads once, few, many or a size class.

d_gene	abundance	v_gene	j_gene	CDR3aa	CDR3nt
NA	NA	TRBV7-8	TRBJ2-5	CASSLVRSPPKETQYF	TGTGCCAGCAGCTTAGTCCGAAGTCCACCTAAAGAGACCCAGTACTTC
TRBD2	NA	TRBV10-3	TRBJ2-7	CAISGDSGAYEQYF	TGTGCCATCAGTGGGGATAGCGGGGCGTACGAGCAGTACTTC
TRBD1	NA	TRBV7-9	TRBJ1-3	CASTPDRDKSSSGNTIYF	TGTGCCAGCACCCCGGACAGGGATAAGTCCTCCTCTGGAAACACCATATATTTT
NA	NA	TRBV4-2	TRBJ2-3	CASSPSTIKAQYF	TGTGCCAGCAGCCCCTCGACTATTAAAGCGCAGTATTTT
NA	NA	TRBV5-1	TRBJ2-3	CASSIAGTVGGTDTQYF	TGCGCCAGCAGCATCGCCGGGACAGTGGGAGGGACAGATACGCAGTATTTT
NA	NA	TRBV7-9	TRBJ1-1	CASSLSGTRATEAFF	TGTGCCAGCAGCTTATCGGGGACCCGTGCCACTGAAGCTTTCTTT
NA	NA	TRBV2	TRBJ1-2	CASSEQGRDGYTF	TGTGCCAGCAGTGAACAGGGGCGGGATGGCTACACCTTC
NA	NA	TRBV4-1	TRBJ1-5	CASSQERGQPQHF	TGCGCCAGCAGCCAAGAAAGGGGTCAGCCCCAGCATTTT
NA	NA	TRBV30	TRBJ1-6	CAWKGRSSSYNSPLHF	TGTGCCTGGAAAGGACGGTCCAGCTCCTATAATTCACCCCTCCACTTT
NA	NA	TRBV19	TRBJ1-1	CASSIGTANTEAFF	TGTGCCAGTAGTATAGGCACAGCTAACACTGAAGCTTTCTTT
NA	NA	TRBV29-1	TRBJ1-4	CSAGNLVGSEKLFF	TGCAGCGCCGGAAACTTGGTGGGAAGTGAAAAACTGTTTTTT
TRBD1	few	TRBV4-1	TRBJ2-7	CASSQEETGGYEQYF	TGCGCCAGCAGCCAAGAAGAGACAGGGGGCTACGAGCAGTACTTC
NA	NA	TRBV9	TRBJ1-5	CASSVGVTPNQPQHF	TGTGCCAGCAGCGTAGGCGTTACCCCCAATCAGCCCCAGCATTTT
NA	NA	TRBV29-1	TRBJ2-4	CSVASGTKNIQYF	TGCAGCGTTGCGTCGGGGACCAAAAACATTCAGTACTTC
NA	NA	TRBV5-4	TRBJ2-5	CASSPPGSETQYF	TGTGCCAGCAGCCCCCCGGGGTCGGAGACCCAGTACTTC
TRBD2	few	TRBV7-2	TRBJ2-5	CASSYPTSGTKETQYF	TGTGCCAGCAGCTACCCGACTAGCGGGACTAAAGAGACCCAGTACTTC
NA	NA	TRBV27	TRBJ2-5	CASMVSLGYVETQYF	TGTGCCAGCATGGTGTCGCTGGGGTACGTAGAGACCCAGTACTTC
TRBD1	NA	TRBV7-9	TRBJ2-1	CASSEGQGAQGVQFF	TGTGCCAGCAGCGAAGGACAGGGGGCGCAGGGAGTGCAGTTCTTC
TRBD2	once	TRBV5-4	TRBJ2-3	CASSWGREFEDTQYF	TGTGCCAGCAGCTGGGGGAGGGAGTTTGAGGATACGCAGTATTTT
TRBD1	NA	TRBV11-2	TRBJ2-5	CASSLGDSQETQYF	TGTGCCAGCAGCTTAGGGGACAGCCAAGAGACCCAGTACTTC
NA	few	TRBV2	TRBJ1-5	CASSESQGSNQPQHF	TGTGCCAGCAGTGAAAGTCAGGGCAGCAATCAGCCCCAGCATTTT
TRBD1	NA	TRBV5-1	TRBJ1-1	CASSANPGGGEAFF	TGCGCCAGCAGCGCCAACCCAGGGGGAGGTGAAGCTTTCTTT
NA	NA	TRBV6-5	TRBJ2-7	CASSLRDGYYEQYF	TGTGCCAGCAGCCTCCGGGACGGGTACTACGAGCAGTACTTC
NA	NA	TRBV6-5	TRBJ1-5	CASSYRLGNNQPQHF	TGTGCCAGCAGTTACCGCCTTGGGAACAATCAGCCCCAGCATTTT
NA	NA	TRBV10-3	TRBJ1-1	CAMRTDPNTEAFF	TGTGCCATGAGGACAGATCCTAACACTGAAGCTTTCTTT
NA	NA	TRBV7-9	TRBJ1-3	CASSLAQGTSGNTIYF	TGTGCCAGCAGCTTAGCGCAGGGGACGTCCGGAAACACCATATATTTT
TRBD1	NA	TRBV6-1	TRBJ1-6	CASSGDRFRGSPLHF	TGTGCCAGCAGTGGGGACAGGTTCAGAGGATCACCCCTCCACTTT
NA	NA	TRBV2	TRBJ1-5	CASRTSNQPQHF	TGTGCCAGCAGAACGAGTAATCAGCCCCAGCATTTT